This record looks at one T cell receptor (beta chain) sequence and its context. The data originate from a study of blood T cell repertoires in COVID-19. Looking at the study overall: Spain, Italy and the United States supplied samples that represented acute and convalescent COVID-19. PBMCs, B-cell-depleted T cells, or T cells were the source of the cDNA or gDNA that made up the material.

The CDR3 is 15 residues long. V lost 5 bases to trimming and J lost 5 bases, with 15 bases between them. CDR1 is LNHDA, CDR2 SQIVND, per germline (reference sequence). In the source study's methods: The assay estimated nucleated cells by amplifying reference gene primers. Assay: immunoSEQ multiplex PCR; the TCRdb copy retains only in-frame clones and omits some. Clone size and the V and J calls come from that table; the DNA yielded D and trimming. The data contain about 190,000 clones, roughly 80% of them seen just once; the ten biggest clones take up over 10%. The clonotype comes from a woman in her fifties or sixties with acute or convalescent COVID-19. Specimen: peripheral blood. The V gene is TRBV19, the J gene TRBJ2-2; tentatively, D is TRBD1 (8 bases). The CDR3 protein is CASSSGQGGTGELFF. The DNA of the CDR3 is TGTGCCAGTAGTTCTGGACAGGGAGGGACCGGGGAGCTGTTTTTT.